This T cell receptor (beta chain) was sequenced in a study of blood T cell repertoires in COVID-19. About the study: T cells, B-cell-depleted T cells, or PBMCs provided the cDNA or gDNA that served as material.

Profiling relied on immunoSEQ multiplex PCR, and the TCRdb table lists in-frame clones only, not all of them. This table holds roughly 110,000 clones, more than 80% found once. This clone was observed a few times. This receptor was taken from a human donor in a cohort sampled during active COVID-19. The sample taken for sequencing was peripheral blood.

The CDR3 sequence is CASSGLAARYQETQYF. The CDR3 DNA follows: TGTGCCAGCAGCGGACTAGCGGCGCGGTACCAAGAGACCCAGTACTTC. The genes are TRBV27 and TRBJ2-5, with 10 bases lining up with TRBD2. Trimming at V came to 6 bases and at J to 0 bases, leaving 7 bases not matched to a gene. The CDR3 spans 16 residues. Germline CDR1 reads MNHEY; CDR2 reads SMNVEV (reference sequence).